Listed below are T cell receptor beta chains from one sample, sequenced in a study of yellow fever vaccine responses in identical twins. TCRdb reprocessed the RT-PCR reads with MiXCR, giving one entry per CDR3 protein. The data hold fewer than 6,000 distinct CDR3 sequences, with 60% to 80% observed a single time. Sequencing used T cells from blood (PBMCs), unsorted or a sorted subset (not recorded which), obtained before or after yellow fever vaccination (not recorded which). The receptors come from a young woman who received the yellow fever vaccine. Both conserved end residues are part of each CDR3. The D gene is left open where the match is weak. Clone size is not always given. Where it is, it says once, few, many or a class for expanded clones.

clone_size j_call d_call v_call cdr3_aa cdr3_nt
few TRBJ2-5 - TRBV14 CASSQVRETQYF TGTGCCAGCAGCCAAGTACGGGAGACCCAGTACTTC
- TRBJ2-7 TRBD2 TRBV18 CASSRSLAGLAEQYF TGTGCCAGCTCGCGTTCTCTAGCGGGATTGGCCGAGCAGTACTTC
- TRBJ2-3 - TRBV5-6 CASSLSSTDTQYF TGTGCCAGCAGCTTGTCGAGCACAGATACGCAGTATTTT
- TRBJ2-7 TRBD1 TRBV7-1 CASSSPPRGGRGEYEQYF TGTGCCAGCAGCTCACCGCCGCGAGGGGGCAGGGGAGAATACGAGCAGTACTTC
- TRBJ2-7 TRBD2 TRBV19 CASSMIPSGRASSYEQYF TGTGCCAGTAGTATGATCCCTAGCGGGAGGGCCAGTTCCTACGAGCAGTACTTC
- TRBJ2-1 - TRBV15 CATSREASNEQFF TGTGCCACCAGCAGAGAAGCTAGCAATGAGCAGTTCTTC
- TRBJ2-3 - TRBV5-4 CASGSRDTQYF TGTGCCAGCGGTTCCAGGGATACGCAGTATTTT
- TRBJ2-1 - TRBV2 CASSLDPEQFF TGTGCCAGCAGTTTAGATCCTGAGCAGTTCTTC
- TRBJ2-6 - TRBV5-6 CASSFKGTGANVLTF TGTGCCAGCAGCTTTAAAGGGACTGGGGCCAACGTCCTGACTTTC
- TRBJ2-5 - TRBV29-1 CSGGPETQYF TGCAGCGGAGGACCAGAGACCCAGTACTTC
few TRBJ1-4 - TRBV25-1 CASRALDSLYEKLFF TGTGCCAGCAGGGCGCTCGACAGCTTATATGAAAAACTGTTTTTT
- TRBJ2-2 - TRBV10-3 CAIMLDGELFF TGTGCCATCATGTTGGACGGGGAGCTGTTTTTT
few TRBJ1-1 - TRBV27 CASMIGTEAFF TGTGCCAGCATGATAGGGACTGAAGCTTTCTTT
- TRBJ2-1 - TRBV20-1 CSARTSLPYNEQFF TGCAGTGCCCGTACCAGCCTCCCTTACAATGAGCAGTTCTTC
- TRBJ2-7 TRBD1 TRBV23-1 CASSQQSRTGLVEQYF TGCGCCAGCAGTCAACAGTCGCGGACAGGGCTGGTCGAGCAGTACTTC